Below, 16 T cell receptor beta chains from the same sample are listed, as sequenced in a study of blood T cell repertoires in COVID-19. This table comes from immunoSEQ multiplex PCR, and its TCRdb copy is limited to in-frame clones, with some not included. The repertoire holds 75,000 or so clones, approximately 78% seen once, with about 10% in the top ten. Sequencing was performed on peripheral blood. These receptors were collected from a man aged 55 to 70 with acute or convalescent COVID-19.

The table lists this clone with a few counts. V gene TRBV9 combines with J gene TRBJ1-2; no clear D gene. V lost 0 bases, J lost 0 bases, and 9 bases lay in between. The germline gives CDR1 SGDLS, CDR2 YYNGEE. The CDR3 loop spans 15 amino acids. In nucleotides, the CDR3 is TGTGCCAGCAGCGTAGGATGGGCAGCTAACTATGGCTACACCTTC. Its protein product is CASSVGWAANYGYTF. Variable domain in full (rest from reference TRBV9 and TRBJ1-2): DSGVTQTPKHLITATGQRVTLRCSPRSGDLSVYWYQQSLDQGLQFLIQYYNGEERAKGNILERFSAQQFPDLHSELNLSSLELGDSALYFCASSVGWAANYGYTFGSGTRLTVV.

The chain is built from TRBV27 and TRBJ1-6; D uncertain. The V gene's germline CDR1 is MNHEY and CDR2 SMNVEV (reference sequence). Trimming took 2 bases from V and 0 from J, leaving 14 bases between them. This CDR3 is built from 18 residues. CDR3 loop: CASSLRPGESSYNSPLHF. The CDR3 DNA sequence: TGTGCCAGCAGTTTACGCCCCGGGGAGAGCTCCTATAATTCACCCCTCCACTTT.

This sequence joins TRBV19 and TRBJ2-6; a weak D match, TRBD1 (6 bases). Germline V gene sequence: CDR1 LNHDA, CDR2 SQIVND (reference sequence). This CDR3 region has 16 residues. V dropped 3 bases and J dropped 0 bases, with 9 bases sitting between them. The CDR3 DNA follows: TGTGCCAGTAGTATCCAGGGGATCTCTGGGGCCAACGTCCTGACTTTC. This gives the protein CASSIQGISGANVLTF.

This chain links TRBV3-1 (or the pseudogene TRBV3-2) with TRBJ2-5; no clear D gene. Trimming took 4 bases from V and 5 from J, leaving 8 bases between them. Germline values: CDR1 LGHDT, CDR2 YNNKEL (reference sequence). The CDR3 runs to 12 residues. The DNA for the CDR3 is TGTGCCAGCAGCCGTTCCTATGAGACCCAGTACTTC. Its protein product is CASSRSYETQYF.

This clone has only a few counts. The V call is TRBV7-6, the J call TRBJ2-7; the match to TRBD2 covers 12 bases. V trimming: 1 base; J trimming: 6 bases; junction bases outside the gene matches: 13. Germline V gene lookup returns CDR1 SGHVS and CDR2 FNYEAQ. This CDR3 has 18 amino acids. The chain's CDR3 is CASSLESSGRAGGSEQYF. CDR3 nucleotides: TGTGCCAGCAGCTTAGAATCTAGCGGGAGGGCCGGTGGTAGCGAGCAGTACTTC.

The chain has TRBV10-1 and TRBJ2-5; 7 bases map to TRBD1. V dropped 8 bases and J dropped 5; count of bases not matched to a gene: 14. The CDR3 is made up of 15 amino acids. Germline values: CDR1 WNHNN, CDR2 SYGVQD (reference sequence). As DNA, the CDR3 is TGCGCCAGCTTCATCTGGAGACAGGGATGTGAGACCCAGTACTTC. This codes for CASFIWRQGCETQYF.

The chain uses TRBV19 and TRBJ2-7, with 7 bases that match TRBD1. CDR3 length equals 14 residues. Germline CDR1 and CDR2: LNHDA and SQIVND (reference sequence). The V segment lost 2 bases and the J segment 6 bases; nucleotides outside the gene matches: 7. DNA for the CDR3: TGTGCCAGTAGTATAAGGGAAGGGGGCAGCGAGCAGTACTTC. This encodes CASSIREGGSEQYF.

The chain joins TRBV5-1 to TRBJ2-1; TRBD1 is a possible D gene (6 bases). The CDR3 sequence is 16 residues long. V lost 0 bases to trimming and J lost 5 bases, with 15 bases between them. The germline gives CDR1 SGHRS, CDR2 YFSETQ. CDR3 sequence: CASSLDSMGQNNEQFF. CDR3 sequence (DNA): TGCGCCAGCAGCTTGGATTCGATGGGACAAAACAATGAGCAGTTCTTC.

The CDR3 loop reads CASSFRRGYEQYF. The CDR3 DNA is TGTGCCAGCAGTTTCCGGCGAGGGTACGAGCAGTACTTC. The rearrangement links TRBV12-3 or TRBV12-4 to TRBJ2-7; weak D call: TRBD2 (5 bases). V gave up 3 bases and J gave up 4 bases, with 10 bases separating them. CDR3 size: 13 residues.

The chain uses TRBV3-1 (or the pseudogene TRBV3-2) and TRBJ1-4, with a weak D call TRBD1 (6 bases). Trimming removed 3 bases at V and 6 bases at J, with 11 bases between. Germline V gene sequence: CDR1 LGHDT, CDR2 YNNKEL (reference sequence). The CDR3 has 14 residues. The CDR3 loop reads CASSQQTGYEKLFF. In DNA, the CDR3 is TGTGCCAGCAGCCAGCAGACAGGTTATGAAAAACTGTTTTTT.

The rearrangement links TRBV5-1 to TRBJ2-1; unclear D gene. Germline values: CDR1 SGHRS, CDR2 YFSETQ. The CDR3 contains 14 residues. Trimming took off 0 bases at V and 4 bases at J, with 8 bases between the two ends. The CDR3 DNA reads as TGCGCCAGCAGCTTGGCGTCGTCTTACAATGAGCAGTTCTTC. Protein sequence: CASSLASSYNEQFF.

The chain employs TRBV6-4 and TRBJ2-7; 7 bases fit TRBD1. Per the germline V gene, CDR1 is MRHNA and CDR2 is SNTAGT. The CDR3 length is 15 residues. Trimming took 6 bases from V and 3 from J; bases not matched to a gene: 11. CDR3: CASSAQGDPLYEQYF. CDR3 DNA: TGTGCCAGCAGCGCCCAGGGGGATCCTCTCTACGAGCAGTACTTC.

This sequence joins TRBV6-1 and TRBJ1-2; D possibly corresponds to TRBD1 (6 bases). V was shortened by 3 bases and J by 0 bases, with 11 bases between the two germline ends. Germline lookup yields CDR1 MNHNS and CDR2 SASEGT. The CDR3 is 15 amino acids. CDR3 sequence reads: CASSELGGTNYGYTF. CDR3 DNA: TGTGCCAGCAGTGAGTTAGGGGGAACTAACTATGGCTACACCTTC.

The rearrangement uses TRBV12-3 or TRBV12-4 and TRBJ2-5, with D unresolved. This CDR3 has 12 residues. Trimming removed 5 bases at V and 8 bases at J, with 12 bases between. CDR3: CASSPLLRTQYF. Written as DNA, the CDR3 is TGTGCCAGCAGTCCCCTACTAAGAACCCAGTACTTC.

V is TRBV5-6 and J is TRBJ1-6, with 9 bases fitting TRBD1. The germline CDR1 and CDR2 sequences are SGHDT and YYEEEE. Trimming at V came to 7 bases and at J to 6 bases, leaving 11 bases not matched to a gene. The CDR3 spans 16 residues. The CDR3 protein is CASSHRPGQGNSPLHF. As DNA, the CDR3 is TGTGCCAGCTCGCACCGCCCGGGACAGGGTAATTCACCCCTCCACTTT.

In regard to this clone: The junction departs from the called germline gene at one end, perhaps through a read error. The chain carries TRBV11-1 and TRBJ1-6, with D perhaps matching TRBD1 (5 bases). The CDR3 is 15 residues long. The germline V gene has CDR1 SGHAT and CDR2 FQDESV (reference sequence). The CDR3 here is CASSLGTSANSPLHF. As DNA, the CDR3 is TGTGCCAGCAGCTTAGGGACATCGGCAAATTCACCTCTCCACTTT.